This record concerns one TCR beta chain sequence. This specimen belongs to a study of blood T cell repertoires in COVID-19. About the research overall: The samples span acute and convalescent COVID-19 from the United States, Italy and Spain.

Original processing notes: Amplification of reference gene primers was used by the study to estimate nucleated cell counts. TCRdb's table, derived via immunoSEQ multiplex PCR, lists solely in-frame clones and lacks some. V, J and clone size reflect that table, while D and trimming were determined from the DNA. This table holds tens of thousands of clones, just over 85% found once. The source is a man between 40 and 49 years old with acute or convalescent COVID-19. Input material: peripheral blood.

CDR3 in amino acids: CASSLATGPGSEAFF. As DNA, the CDR3 is TGTGCCAGCAGCTTAGCTACAGGGCCGGGTTCGGAAGCTTTCTTT. The chain uses TRBV11-3 and TRBJ1-1; a possible D gene is TRBD1 (6 bases). CDR3 length equals 15 residues. The V gene's germline CDR1 is SGHNT and CDR2 YENEEA. The V end lost 1 base, the J end lost 8 bases, and 17 bases lay between the germline ends.